This T cell receptor beta chain originates from a study of PD-L1 blockade in urothelial cancer. General observations from the study: Better survival was forecast by a pretreatment blood TCR clonality below the median. Larger 3-week expansion of tumor-associated blood clones was seen in durable-benefit patients.

As for time point: pretreatment peripheral blood. This clone has more than one count but fewer than ten. The antigen is unknown. Spike-ins of synthetic TCR analog templates went into each PCR. Assay used: immunoSEQ multiplex PCR; TCRdb lists only in-frame clones, some missing. The sample consists of about 53,000 clones, around nine tenths of them appearing once. This clonotype originated in a woman aged 60 to 75 with urothelial cancer. The material sequenced was PBMCs, taken around atezolizumab (anti-PD-L1) treatment.

The CDR3 loop is CASSLIGQGGGYTF. The CDR3, as DNA: TGTGCCAGCAGCCTTATTGGCCAGGGCGGTGGCTACACCTTC. The chain couples TRBV7-9 to TRBJ1-2, with a weak D call TRBD1 (5 bases). The CDR3 consists of 14 residues. Trimming left V 5 bases short and J 7 bases short, with 17 bases between. The germline CDR1 and CDR2 sequences are SEHNR and FQNEAQ (reference sequence).